These 15 T cell receptor beta chains came from one sample sequenced in a study of blood T cell repertoires in COVID-19 (dated by TCRdb to the early 2020s). Receptors were amplified or captured by the immunoSEQ multiplex PCR assay. TCRdb's version of the immuneACCESS table is confined to in-frame rearrangements and falls short of the full clone set. An unresolved V gene accounts for under half of the shortfall where checked; the remainder is of unknown origin. The sample yields about 140,000 clones; more than 75% were counted once. Of the sample, 11% falls within the top ten clones. Material: PBMCs or T cells enriched from blood (not recorded which). These TCRs come from a man in his 60s who had recovered from COVID-19.

V gene TRBV7-9 combines with J gene TRBJ1-4; 9 nucleotides line up with TRBD1. Germline V gene data show CDR1 as SEHNR and CDR2 as FQNEAQ (reference sequence). V shed 5 bases and J 4 bases; nucleotides not matched to a gene: 8. The CDR3 extends over 16 amino acids. CDR3 nucleotide sequence: TGTGCCAGCAGCAGAGCCGGGACAGGGAATAATGAAAAACTGTTTTTT. Its translation: CASSRAGTGNNEKLFF.

The chain has TRBV3-1 (or the pseudogene TRBV3-2) and TRBJ1-1, with 9 bases aligning to TRBD1. Trimming cost V 4 bases and J 6 bases; bases outside gene matches: 6. CDR3 length: 14 residues. The germline V gene has CDR1 LGHDT and CDR2 YNNKEL (reference sequence). The CDR3 spells CASSPWTGAAEAFF. As DNA, the CDR3 is TGTGCCAGCAGCCCCTGGACAGGGGCCGCTGAAGCTTTCTTT.

V gene TRBV14 combines with J gene TRBJ1-2; 10 bases line up with TRBD1. The CDR3 spans 15 residues. J lost 4 bases, V lost 9 bases, and 11 bases had no gene match. The germline CDR1 and CDR2 sequences are SGHDN and FVKESK. The CDR3 reads CARTDGQGDGYGYTF. Here the CDR3 DNA reads TGTGCCAGAACCGACGGACAGGGGGACGGCTATGGCTACACCTTC.

The chain combines TRBV7-9 with TRBJ1-2; D perhaps matches TRBD1 (6 bases). The germline gives CDR1 SEHNR, CDR2 FQNEAQ (reference sequence). The CDR3 runs 14 residues. V dropped 2 bases and J dropped 13 bases, with 20 bases sitting between them. The CDR3 nucleotides are TGTGCCAGCAGCTTAATTGAGGACAGCCTGCTAACCACCTTC. This sequence encodes CASSLIEDSLLTTF.

V and J are TRBV18 and TRBJ2-1; 11 bases fit TRBD2. Germline CDR1 KGHSH, CDR2 LQKENI. V was pared by 3 bases and J by 9 bases, with 10 bases of the junction left unmatched. The CDR3 consists of 16 residues. The CDR3 here is CASSPPLAGGEGEQFF. The CDR3 DNA sequence: TGTGCCAGCTCACCTCCCCTAGCGGGGGGTGAAGGTGAGCAGTTCTTC.

This clone was seen a handful of times. CDR3 protein: CASNLGGNSNQPQHF. For the CDR3, the DNA is TGTGCCAGCAACCTGGGAGGGAATAGCAATCAGCCCCAGCATTTT. The chain combines TRBV28 with TRBJ1-5; D uncertain. This CDR3 is built from 15 residues. V was clipped by 7 bases and J by 0 bases, with 13 bases between them. CDR1 is MDHEN and CDR2 is SYDVKM in the germline V gene.

The CDR3 nucleotides are TGCGCCAGCAACAGCAAACCCCAAAACTATGGCTACACCTTC. Translated, it gives CASNSKPQNYGYTF. The chain carries TRBV10-2 and TRBJ1-2, with D hard to call. From germline, CDR1 is WSHSY and CDR2 SAAADI. The length of the CDR3 is 14 residues. Trimming stripped 7 bases from V and 2 bases from J, with 14 bases between.

CDR3 region: CASSLEGLAGSTDTQYF. As DNA, the CDR3 is TGTGCCAGCAGCTTGGAGGGACTAGCGGGAAGCACAGATACGCAGTATTTT. The chain recombines TRBV5-4 with TRBJ2-3; 13 bases fit TRBD2. CDR1 SGHNT and CDR2 YYREEE come from the germline V gene (reference sequence). CDR3 size: 17 residues. Trimming at V came to 0 bases and at J to 0 bases, leaving 1 base not matched to a gene. Full variable domain (outside the CDR3, taken from reference TRBV5-4 and TRBJ2-3): ETGVTQSPTHLIKTRGQQVTLRCSSQSGHNTVSWYQQALGQGPQFIFQYYREEENGRGNFPPRFSGLQFPNYSSELNVNALELDDSALYLCASSLEGLAGSTDTQYFGPGTRLTVL.

This chain links TRBV10-3 with TRBJ2-2; weak D call: TRBD1 (5 bases). Trimming removed 6 bases at V and 4 bases at J, with 18 bases between. Germline CDR1 and CDR2: ENHRY and SYGVKD. CDR3 size: 16 residues. CDR3 sequence reads: CAIRPQGAAITGELFF. The DNA of the CDR3 is TGTGCCATCAGACCTCAAGGGGCAGCAATCACCGGGGAGCTGTTTTTT.

V and J are TRBV11-2 and TRBJ2-7; D unresolved. Germline V gene sequence: CDR1 SGHAT, CDR2 FQNNGV. The V gene lost 4 bases and the J gene lost 3 bases, with 4 bases spanning the gap. There are 11 residues in the CDR3. The CDR3 region is CASSSRYEQYF. In nucleotides, the CDR3 is TGTGCCAGCAGCTCTCGCTACGAGCAGTACTTC.

The chain is built from TRBV28 and TRBJ2-7; D possibly corresponds to TRBD1 (5 bases). The ends were cut back, 3 bases at V and 6 bases at J, with 15 bases in the middle. The germline gives CDR1 MDHEN, CDR2 SYDVKM. The CDR3 length is 14 residues. For the CDR3, the DNA is TGTGCCAGCAGTTTCGAAGGGGCAACGGGCGAGCAGTACTTC. Encoded protein: CASSFEGATGEQYF.

This chain links TRBV5-1 with TRBJ1-1, with TRBD1 as a possible D gene (5 bases). Germline V gene lookup returns CDR1 SGHRS and CDR2 YFSETQ. V lost 0 bases to trimming and J lost 3 bases, with 12 bases between them. CDR3 size: 15 residues. In DNA, the CDR3 is TGCGCCAGCAGCTTGGGGGGCTTCCTATACACTGAAGCTTTCTTT. Translated, it gives CASSLGGFLYTEAFF.

The genes are TRBV10-2 and TRBJ1-3; D unclear. The V end was cut by 6 bases, the J end by 2 bases, with 11 bases between. This CDR3 is built from 14 residues. Germline CDR1 is WSHSY and CDR2 is SAAADI. For the CDR3, the DNA is TGCGCCAGCAGAACCGGGTCAGCTGGAAACACCATATATTTT. It encodes CASRTGSAGNTIYF.

This clone was detected once. The rearrangement joins TRBV30 to TRBJ1-6; no definite D call. V lost 3 bases, J lost 0 bases, and 6 bases lay in between. CDR1 and CDR2 (germline): GTSNPN, SVGIG (reference sequence). CDR3 size: 14 residues. CDR3 nucleotides: TGTGCCTGGAGCCTAAGCTCCTATAATTCACCCCTCCACTTT. It translates to CAWSLSSYNSPLHF.

The chain links TRBV11-1 to TRBJ2-7; a weak D match, TRBD2 (5 bases). This CDR3 has 14 amino acids. Germline CDR1 reads SGHAT; CDR2 reads FQDESV (reference sequence). The V and J ends lost 3 bases and 0 bases respectively, with 9 bases between them. The CDR3 protein is CASSFDYSSYEQYF. Here the CDR3 DNA reads TGTGCCAGCAGCTTTGACTATAGCTCCTACGAGCAGTACTTC. Looking up the rest from reference TRBV11-1 and TRBJ2-7 gives the full variable domain: EAEVAQSPRYKITEKSQAVAFWCDPISGHATLYWYRQILGQGPELLVQFQDESVVDDSQLPKDRFSAERLKGVDSTLKIQPAELGDSAMYLCASSFDYSSYEQYFGPGTRLTVT.